The TCR beta chain under discussion was sequenced for a study of T-cell reconstitution after alpha-beta-depleted transplantation in children. Findings of the study overall: Reportedly, only several hundred clones from non-depleted graft cells drove alpha-beta T-cell counts at about two months. Some patients' high day-60 TCRbeta diversity was attributed to recipient cells surviving conditioning. T-cell counts and diversity at one year post-transplant came mainly from newly produced T cells.

The germline V gene has CDR1 SGHAT and CDR2 FQDESV (reference sequence). CDR3 size: 18 residues. With 2 bases clipped from V and 7 bases from J, the junction kept 14 bases outside the gene matches. Note on this clonotype: What it recognizes is unknown.

The library targeted TCRbeta and was prepared with unique molecular identifiers. TCRdb reanalysed the PCR reads using MiXCR and keeps one entry per CDR3 protein. The sample gives more than 200,000 distinct CDR3 sequences, approximately 8% of which show up once; less than 40% is in the top ten. The rearrangement links TRBV11-1 to TRBJ2-1, with 10 nucleotides matching TRBD2. The clonotype comes from a male patient between 2 and 10 years old who had a stem cell transplant for acute myeloid leukemia, so the T cells may come from the graft donor. The sample was PBMCs, mostly from graft donor cells, taken 360 days after TCRalphabeta/CD19-depleted stem cell transplant. This CDR3 reads CASSLRPSGRGSVNEQFF. In DNA, the CDR3 is TGTGCCAGCAGCTTAAGGCCTAGCGGGAGAGGTTCGGTAAATGAGCAGTTCTTC.